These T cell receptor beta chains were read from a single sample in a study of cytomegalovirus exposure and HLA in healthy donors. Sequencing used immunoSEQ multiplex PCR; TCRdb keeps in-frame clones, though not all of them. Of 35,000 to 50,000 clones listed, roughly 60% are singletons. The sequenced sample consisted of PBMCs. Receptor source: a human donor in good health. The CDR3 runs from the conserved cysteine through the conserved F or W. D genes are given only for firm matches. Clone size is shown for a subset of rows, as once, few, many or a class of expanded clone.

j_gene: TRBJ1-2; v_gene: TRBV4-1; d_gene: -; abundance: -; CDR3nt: TGCGCCAGCAGCCAATCGGTCCAGGGGAGCTATGGCTACACCTTC; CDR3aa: CASSQSVQGSYGYTF
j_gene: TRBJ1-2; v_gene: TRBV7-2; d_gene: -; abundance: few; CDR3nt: TGTGCCAGCAGCTTCAGGGCAGGTGGCTACACCTTC; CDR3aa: CASSFRAGGYTF
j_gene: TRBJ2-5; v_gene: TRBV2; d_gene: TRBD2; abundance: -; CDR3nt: TGTGCCAGCAGTTACGGGGGGGGAGAGACCCAGTACTTC; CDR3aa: CASSYGGGETQYF
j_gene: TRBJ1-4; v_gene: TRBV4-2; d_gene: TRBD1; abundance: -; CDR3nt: TGTGCCAGCAGCCAAGGAGTAGGGACAGGGGGCTTGAGGGAAAAACTGTTTTTT; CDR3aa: CASSQGVGTGGLREKLFF
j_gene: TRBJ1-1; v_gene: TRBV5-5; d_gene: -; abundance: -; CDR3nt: TGTGCCAGCAGCTTAATCCTCTCCACTGAAGCTTTCTTT; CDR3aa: CASSLILSTEAFF
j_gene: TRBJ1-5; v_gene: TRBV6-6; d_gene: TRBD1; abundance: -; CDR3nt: TGTGCCAGCAGACCACAGGGGAATCAGCCCCAGCATTTT; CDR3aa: CASRPQGNQPQHF
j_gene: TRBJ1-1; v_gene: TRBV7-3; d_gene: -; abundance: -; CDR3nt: TGTGCCAGCAGCTTAAGTTCAGTGAACACTGAAGCTTTCTTT; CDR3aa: CASSLSSVNTEAFF
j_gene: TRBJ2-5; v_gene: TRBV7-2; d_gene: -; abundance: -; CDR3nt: TGTGCCAGCAGCTTCACGGGGGGCTCGGAGACCCAGTACTTC; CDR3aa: CASSFTGGSETQYF
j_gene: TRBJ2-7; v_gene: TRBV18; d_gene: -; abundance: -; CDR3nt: TGTGCCAGCTCACCAGGAGGGCGGTACGAGCAGTACTTC; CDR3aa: CASSPGGRYEQYF
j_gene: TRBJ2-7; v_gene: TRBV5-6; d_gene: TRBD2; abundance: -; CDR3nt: TGTGCCAGCACCCCGGGCGGGGGACCCTACGAGCAGTACTTC; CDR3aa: CASTPGGGPYEQYF
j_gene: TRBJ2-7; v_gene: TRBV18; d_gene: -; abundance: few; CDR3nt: TGTGCCAGCTCACCTGGGACTGGCTACGAGCAGTACTTC; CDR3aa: CASSPGTGYEQYF
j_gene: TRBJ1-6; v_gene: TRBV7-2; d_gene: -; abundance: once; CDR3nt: TGTGCCAGCAGCTTATTCGTCTCCTATAATTCACCCCTCCACTTT; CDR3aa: CASSLFVSYNSPLHF
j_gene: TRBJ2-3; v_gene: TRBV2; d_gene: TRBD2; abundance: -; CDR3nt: TGTGCCAGCAGTGAACTAGCGGGCTCCACAGATACGCAGTATTTT; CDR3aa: CASSELAGSTDTQYF
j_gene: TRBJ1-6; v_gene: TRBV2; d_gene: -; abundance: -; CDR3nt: TGTGCCAGCAGTGAGCTGGCGGGAAAAAATTCACCCCTCCACTTT; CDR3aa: CASSELAGKNSPLHF
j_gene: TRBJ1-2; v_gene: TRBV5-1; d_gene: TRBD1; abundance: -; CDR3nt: TGCGCCAGCAGCGCAAGACAGGGTAACTATGGCTACACCTTC; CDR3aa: CASSARQGNYGYTF
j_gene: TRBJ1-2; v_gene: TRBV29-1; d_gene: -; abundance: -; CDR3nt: TGCAGCGTTGAATCCGGGGGAAACTATGGCTACACCTTC; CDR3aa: CSVESGGNYGYTF
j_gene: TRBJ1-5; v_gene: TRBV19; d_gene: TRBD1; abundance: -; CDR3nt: TGTGCCAGTAGCCGTACAGGGGGCCTTCAGCCCCAGCATTTT; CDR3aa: CASSRTGGLQPQHF
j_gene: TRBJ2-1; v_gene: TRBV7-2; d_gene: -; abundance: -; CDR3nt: TGTGCCAGCAGCTCCGACGGGGGGCGTTACAATGAGCAGTTCTTC; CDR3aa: CASSSDGGRYNEQFF
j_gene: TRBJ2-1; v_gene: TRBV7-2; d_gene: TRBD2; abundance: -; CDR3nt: TGTGCCAGCAGCCTCTCTAGCGGAATCTACAATGAGCAGTTCTTC; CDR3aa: CASSLSSGIYNEQFF
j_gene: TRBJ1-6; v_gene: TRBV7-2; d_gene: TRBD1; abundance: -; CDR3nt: TGTGCCAGCAGTCATCGGACAGGGGCAGATTCACCCCTCCACTTT; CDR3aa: CASSHRTGADSPLHF